The clone carrying this T cell receptor (beta chain) was observed a handful of times. The antigen is unknown. The sample belongs to a study of a mutant IDH1 vaccine in newly diagnosed glioma. On the study more broadly: Eight vaccine injections were given to patients in weeks 1, 3, 5, 7, 11, 15, 19 and 23.

CDR3 length: 11 amino acids. Germline CDR1 SQVTM, CDR2 ANQGSEA. Trimming stripped 6 bases from V and 5 bases from J, with 10 bases between. Noted time point: week 5, during vaccination. Vaccination used 300 ug of mutant IDH1 20-mer peptide per dose, with topical imiquimod. The data were produced by immunoSEQ multiplex PCR, yet TCRdb's version contains in-frame clones alone and is incomplete. Altogether around 51,000 clones are present, around 78% being singletons, with the ten largest covering 1.8%. Sample: PBMCs, taken from a glioma patient whose treatment included an IDH1 peptide vaccine. The chain links TRBV29-1 to TRBJ1-1, with D unresolved. This TCR was recovered from a woman aged 40 to 50 with glioma. The CDR3 nucleotides read TGCAGCGTCGGAGAGGAGACTGAAGCTTTCTTT. It is translated as CSVGEETEAFF. The full variable domain, its missing parts supplied by reference TRBV29-1 and TRBJ1-1, is SAVISQKPSRDICQRGTSLTIQCQVDSQVTMMFWYRQQPGQSLTLIATANQGSEATYESGFVIDKFPISRPNLTFSTLTVSNMSPEDSSIYLCSVGEETEAFFGQGTRLTVV.